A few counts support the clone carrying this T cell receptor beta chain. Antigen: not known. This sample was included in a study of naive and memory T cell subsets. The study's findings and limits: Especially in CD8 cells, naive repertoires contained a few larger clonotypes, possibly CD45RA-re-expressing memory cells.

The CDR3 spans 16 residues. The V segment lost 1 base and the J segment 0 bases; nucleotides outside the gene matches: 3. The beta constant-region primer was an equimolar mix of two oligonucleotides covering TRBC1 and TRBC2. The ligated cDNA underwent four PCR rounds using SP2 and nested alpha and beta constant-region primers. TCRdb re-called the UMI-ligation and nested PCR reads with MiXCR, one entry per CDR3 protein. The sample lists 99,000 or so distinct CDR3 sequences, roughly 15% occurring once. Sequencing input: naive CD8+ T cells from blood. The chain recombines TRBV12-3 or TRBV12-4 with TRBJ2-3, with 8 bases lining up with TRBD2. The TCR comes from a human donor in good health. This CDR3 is CASSLVSGGSTDTQYF. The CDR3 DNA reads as TGTGCCAGCAGTTTAGTGTCGGGGGGGAGCACAGATACGCAGTATTTT.